The 22 T cell receptor beta chains reported below all come from one sample, sequenced in a study of cytomegalovirus exposure and HLA in healthy donors. The PCR contained 60 Vbeta and 13 Jbeta primers. Some clones are missing from TCRdb's copy, which holds only in-frame ones; the method was immunoSEQ multiplex PCR. The table includes 100,000 or so clones, roughly 73% detected once. Sequenced sample: PBMCs. These receptors all come from a middle-aged woman in good health and CMV-seropositive.

The J gene is TRBJ1-1, the V gene TRBV6-5, with a tentative D call TRBD1 (5 bases). Germline CDR1 reads MNHEY; CDR2 reads SVGAGI. Deletions cut 1 base from V and 0 bases from J, with 12 bases between. The CDR3 consists of 16 residues. The DNA for the CDR3 is TGTGCCAGCAGTTACTTTGGGGGAGGGATGAACACTGAAGCTTTCTTT. Residues: CASSYFGGGMNTEAFF.

In regard to this clone: The same CDR3 also results from other DNA sequences found in this sample. The rearrangement links TRBV5-1 to TRBJ2-1; 8 bases match TRBD1. V was clipped by 3 bases and J by 0 bases; unmatched bases: 5. This CDR3 is 16 amino acids long. Germline lookup yields CDR1 SGHRS and CDR2 YFSETQ. The CDR3 reads CASSWDRPGSYNEQFF. The CDR3 bases are TGCGCCAGCAGCTGGGACAGGCCAGGCTCCTACAATGAGCAGTTCTTC.

The V and J genes are TRBV6-5 and TRBJ2-7, with D perhaps matching TRBD1 (5 bases). With 0 bases removed from V and 6 bases from J, the gap between germline ends came to 12 bases. This CDR3 spans 14 amino acids. Germline V gives CDR1 MNHEY, CDR2 SVGAGI. In DNA, the CDR3 is TGTGCCAGCAGTTACTCTTCAGGGTGGAGCGAGCAGTACTTC. Its protein product is CASSYSSGWSEQYF.

This clone was counted only a few times. The CDR3 sequence is CASSPGLAGEGEQYF. CDR3 bases: TGTGCCAGCAGCCCCGGCCTGGCGGGAGAAGGCGAGCAGTACTTC. The chain is built from TRBV12-1 and TRBJ2-7; TRBD2, the D gene given by the table, was not confirmed from the DNA. TRBV12-1 corresponds to a pseudogene. The CDR3 is made up of 15 amino acids.

This clone occurred a few times. The V call is TRBV6-1, the J call TRBJ2-2; TRBD2 agrees at 10 bases. Losses at the gene ends were 0 bases for V and 7 bases for J; bases not matched to a gene: 8. The CDR3 is made up of 17 amino acids. Germline V lookup: CDR1 MNHNS, CDR2 SASEGT. The CDR3 loop is CASSEAPLAGAVGELFF. The CDR3 region has the DNA TGTGCCAGCAGTGAAGCGCCCCTAGCGGGAGCGGTCGGGGAGCTGTTTTTT.

The chain joins TRBV27 to TRBJ2-2, with D perhaps TRBD2 (6 bases). V was shortened by 2 bases and J by 4 bases, with 20 bases between the two germline ends. Germline CDR1 MNHEY, CDR2 SMNVEV (reference sequence). CDR3 length equals 18 residues. CDR3 coding DNA: TGTGCCAGCAGTTTACGGCCGGAGGGACGCCGGGGCACCGGGGAGCTGTTTTTT. It specifies CASSLRPEGRRGTGELFF.

This clone was picked up one time. The chain links TRBV7-9 to TRBJ2-1; D may be TRBD2 (5 bases). CDR3 length: 14 amino acids. CDR1 is SEHNR and CDR2 is FQNEAQ in the germline V gene (reference sequence). Trimming took off 5 bases at V and 3 bases at J, with 11 bases between the two ends. CDR3 in amino acids: CASSPDGLYNEQFF. The CDR3, as DNA: TGTGCCAGCAGCCCAGACGGACTCTACAATGAGCAGTTCTTC.

This chain links TRBV5-8 with TRBJ2-7; D gene ambiguous. V lost 1 base and J lost 5, with 10 bases in between. Germline V gives CDR1 SGHTS, CDR2 YDEGEE. This CDR3 comprises 13 residues. DNA for the CDR3: TGTGCCAGCAGCTTGTTGGGCGTCCACGAGCAGTACTTC. Translation gives CASSLLGVHEQYF.

This rearrangement joins TRBV5-1 to TRBJ1-1; 8 bases fit TRBD1. This CDR3 has 14 amino acids. J gave up 5 bases and V 4 bases, and 7 bases lay outside the gene matches. The germline V gene has CDR1 SGHRS and CDR2 YFSETQ. Here the CDR3 DNA reads TGCGCCAGCAGCACCGACAGGGGATTAACTGAAGCTTTCTTT. The encoded protein is CASSTDRGLTEAFF.

This clone was detected once. The chain is built from TRBV7-9 and TRBJ2-7, with TRBD1 matching 7 bases. This CDR3 is 14 amino acids long. Germline CDR1 reads SEHNR; CDR2 reads FQNEAQ (reference sequence). V was clipped by 5 bases and J by 3 bases; unmatched bases: 7. The CDR3 spells CASSRRDSYYEQYF. Here the CDR3 DNA reads TGTGCCAGCAGCCGACGGGACAGCTACTACGAGCAGTACTTC.

The V gene is TRBV7-9, the J gene TRBJ2-1; TRBD2 matches 10 bases. V trimming: 3 bases; J trimming: 9 bases; junction bases outside the gene matches: 8. Germline values: CDR1 SEHNR, CDR2 FQNEAQ (reference sequence). The CDR3 loop spans 15 amino acids. CDR3 coding DNA: TGTGCCAGCAGCTTGCGACTAGCGGGTATTGGTGAGCAGTTCTTC. Amino acids: CASSLRLAGIGEQFF.

This clone was seen a handful of times. The chain combines TRBV13 with TRBJ2-2; no clear D. The V end was cut by 2 bases, the J end by 4 bases, with 14 bases between. CDR1 and CDR2 (germline): PRHDT, FYEKMQ (reference sequence). There are 16 residues in the CDR3. The CDR3 sequence is CASSLPLGGGTGELFF. Here the CDR3 DNA reads TGTGCCAGCAGCTTACCCCTCGGTGGCGGCACCGGGGAGCTGTTTTTT.

This chain links TRBV5-4 with TRBJ2-3, with 10 bases lining up with TRBD2. Germline-derived CDR1 and CDR2 are SGHNT and YYREEE (reference sequence). CDR3 length equals 16 residues. V shed 4 bases, J shed 4 bases, and the junction held 9 bases outside the gene matches. The CDR3 here is CASSLLAGTSADTQYF. The CDR3 DNA reads as TGTGCCAGCAGCCTACTAGCGGGAACGTCGGCAGATACGCAGTATTTT.

The chain employs TRBV27 and TRBJ2-7; a possible D gene is TRBD2 (7 bases). V lost 4 bases to trimming and J lost 7 bases, with 17 bases between them. The CDR3 contains 14 residues. Germline CDR1 and CDR2: MNHEY and SMNVEV (reference sequence). The CDR3 is CASSSLGGAEEQYF. The CDR3 DNA follows: TGTGCCAGCAGTTCTTTAGGGGGGGCGGAGGAGCAGTACTTC.

V gene TRBV6-6 combines with J gene TRBJ2-7, with a possible D match to TRBD2 (6 bases). Looked up from germline, CDR1 is MNHNY and CDR2 is SVGAGI (reference sequence). The CDR3 is made up of 16 amino acids. V was pared by 1 base and J by 5 bases, with 18 bases between. The CDR3 coding sequence is TGTGCCAGCAGTTACTTAGGGACTCGACTGATGAACGAGCAGTACTTC. Translated: CASSYLGTRLMNEQYF.

The chain uses TRBV7-8 and TRBJ1-5; possibly TRBD1 for D (6 bases). The germline gives CDR1 SGHVS, CDR2 FQNEAQ. This CDR3 is 17 amino acids long. The V end was cut by 1 base, the J end by 3 bases, with 16 bases between. The CDR3 sequence: CASSLGQAAIVNQPQHF. The CDR3 DNA follows: TGTGCCAGCAGCTTAGGACAGGCAGCAATAGTCAATCAGCCCCAGCATTTT. Full variable domain (outside the CDR3, taken from reference TRBV7-8 and TRBJ1-5): GAGVSQSPRYKVAKRGQDVALRCDPISGHVSLFWYQQALGQGPEFLTYFQNEAQLDKSGLPSDRFFAERPEGSVSTLKIQRTQQEDSAVYLCASSLGQAAIVNQPQHFGDGTRLSIL.

The chain has TRBV19 and TRBJ2-2; 8 bases align to TRBD1. The V gene's germline CDR1 is LNHDA and CDR2 SQIVND (reference sequence). Trimming took 5 bases from V and 3 from J; bases not matched to a gene: 5. The CDR3 totals 15 residues. CDR3 sequence reads: CASSFQGAYTGELFF. DNA of the CDR3: TGTGCCAGTAGTTTCCAGGGGGCTTACACCGGGGAGCTGTTTTTT.

This clone was counted between two and nine times. The chain has TRBV28 and TRBJ1-3; D gene ambiguous. The CDR3 is made up of 16 amino acids. CDR1 MDHEN and CDR2 SYDVKM come from the germline V gene. Between the trimmed V and J ends, which lost 4 bases and 4 bases, there was a span of 17 bases. DNA for the CDR3: TGTGCCAGCAGTTCCCCGGGTTCTCTGTTCGGAAACACCATATATTTT. As protein: CASSSPGSLFGNTIYF.

A single count supports this clone. The CDR3 sequence is CASSSGTQQPGANVLTF. The CDR3 nucleotides read TGTGCCAGCAGTTCAGGGACTCAACAACCTGGGGCCAACGTCCTGACTTTC. V usage is TRBV6-7 and J usage is TRBJ2-6; a possible D gene is TRBD2 (6 bases). TRBV6-7 carries the ORF label, with uncertain function. Trimming left V 4 bases short and J 2 bases short, with 15 bases between. The CDR3 is 17 amino acids.

The rearrangement links TRBV9 to TRBJ2-1; 14 bases line up with TRBD2. The CDR3 covers 22 residues. The junction had 23 bases not matched to a gene; V was cut back by 4 bases and J by 5 bases. In germline, CDR1 is SGDLS, CDR2 YYNGEE. The CDR3 protein is CASSRGEAPGLAGVSPDNEQFF. In DNA form, the CDR3 reads TGTGCCAGCAGCCGCGGGGAGGCCCCGGGACTAGCGGGAGTTTCCCCGGACAATGAGCAGTTCTTC.

The chain is built from TRBV4-1 and TRBJ2-2, with unresolved D. The CDR3 covers 14 residues. CDR1 MGHRA and CDR2 YSYEKL come from the germline V gene. Trimming took off 3 bases at V and 4 bases at J, with 9 bases between the two ends. Written as DNA, the CDR3 is TGCGCCAGCAGCCATAGAATAACCACCGGGGAGCTGTTTTTT. It encodes CASSHRITTGELFF.

The rearrangement links TRBV19 to TRBJ1-3; possible D gene TRBD1, 6 bases. The ends were cut back, 8 bases at V and 0 bases at J, with 14 bases in the middle. Germline values: CDR1 LNHDA, CDR2 SQIVND (reference sequence). The CDR3 runs to 15 residues. CDR3: CASFDRHTSGNTIYF. In DNA, the CDR3 is TGTGCCAGTTTTGACAGGCACACCTCTGGAAACACCATATATTTT.